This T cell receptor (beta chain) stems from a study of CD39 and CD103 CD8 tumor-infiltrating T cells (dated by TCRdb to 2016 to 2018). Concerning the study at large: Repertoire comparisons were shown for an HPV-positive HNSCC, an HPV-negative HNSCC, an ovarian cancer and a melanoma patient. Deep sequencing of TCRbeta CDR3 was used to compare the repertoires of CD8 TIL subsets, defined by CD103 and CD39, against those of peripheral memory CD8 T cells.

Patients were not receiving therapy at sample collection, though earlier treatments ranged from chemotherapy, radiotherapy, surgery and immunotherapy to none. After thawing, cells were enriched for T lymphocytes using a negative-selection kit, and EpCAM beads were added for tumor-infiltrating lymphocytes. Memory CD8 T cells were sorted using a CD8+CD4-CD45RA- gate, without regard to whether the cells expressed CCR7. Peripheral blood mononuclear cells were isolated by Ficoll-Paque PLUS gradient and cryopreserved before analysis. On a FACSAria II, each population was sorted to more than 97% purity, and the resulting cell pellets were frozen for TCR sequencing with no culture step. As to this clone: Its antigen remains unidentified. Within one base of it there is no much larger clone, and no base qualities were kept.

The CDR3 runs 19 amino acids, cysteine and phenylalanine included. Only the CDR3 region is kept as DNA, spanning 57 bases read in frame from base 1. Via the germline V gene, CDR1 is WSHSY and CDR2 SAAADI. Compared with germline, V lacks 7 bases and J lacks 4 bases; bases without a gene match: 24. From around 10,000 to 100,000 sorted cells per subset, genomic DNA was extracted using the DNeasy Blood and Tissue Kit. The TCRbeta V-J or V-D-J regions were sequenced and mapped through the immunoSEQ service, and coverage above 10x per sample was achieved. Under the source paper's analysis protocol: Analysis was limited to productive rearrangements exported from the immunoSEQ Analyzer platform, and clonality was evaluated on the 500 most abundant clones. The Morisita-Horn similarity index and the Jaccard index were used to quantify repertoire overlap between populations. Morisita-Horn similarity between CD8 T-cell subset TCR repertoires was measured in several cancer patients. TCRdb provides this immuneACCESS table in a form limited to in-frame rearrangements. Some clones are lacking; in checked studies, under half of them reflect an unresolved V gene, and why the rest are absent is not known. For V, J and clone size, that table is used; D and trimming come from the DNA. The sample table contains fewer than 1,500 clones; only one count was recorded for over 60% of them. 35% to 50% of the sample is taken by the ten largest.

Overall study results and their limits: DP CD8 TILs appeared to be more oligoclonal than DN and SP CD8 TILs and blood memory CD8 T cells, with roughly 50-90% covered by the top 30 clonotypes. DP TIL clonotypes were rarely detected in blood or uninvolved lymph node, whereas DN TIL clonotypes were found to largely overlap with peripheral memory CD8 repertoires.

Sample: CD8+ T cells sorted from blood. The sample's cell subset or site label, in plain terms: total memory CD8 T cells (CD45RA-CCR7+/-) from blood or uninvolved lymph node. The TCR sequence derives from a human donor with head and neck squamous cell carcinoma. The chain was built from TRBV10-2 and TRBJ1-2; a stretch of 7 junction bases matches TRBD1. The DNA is TGCGCCAGCATCGGAGTAAGACGGGACAGCGGATTGGGGTTCTATGGCTACACCTTC. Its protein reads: CASIGVRRDSGLGFYGYTF.